These T cell receptor beta chains were read from a single sample in a study of T-cell memory formation after mild COVID-19. TCRdb itself ran the 5' RACE reads through MiXCR, one entry per CDR3 protein. This sample has about 540,000 distinct CDR3 sequences, with roughly 20% found just once. Sequencing was done on a sample of PBMCs or a T cell subset sorted from them (not recorded which). Source of these receptors: an adult woman who had mild COVID-19 (a few samples of this study predate the infection). Cell type and time point are not known. The CDR3 runs from the conserved cysteine through the conserved F or W. The D gene is left open where the match is weak. Part of the rows lack a size; the others show once, few, many or a class for expanded clones.

cdr3_nt cdr3_aa j_call v_call cdr3_length d_call clone_size
TGCAGTGCTAGAGTAGCGGGAGTAACGGACGAGCAGTACTTC CSARVAGVTDEQYF TRBJ2-7 TRBV20-1 14 TRBD2 few
TGCGCCAGCAGCTTGGCCGCCCTCAGGGGGGGCAATGAGCAGTTCTTC CASSLAALRGGNEQFF TRBJ2-1 TRBV5-1 16 - few
TGCGCCAGCTGGGACTCTTTAGTCGATGAGCAGTTCTTC CASWDSLVDEQFF TRBJ2-1 TRBV4-1 13 - -
TGCGCCAGCAGCTTGGAAGTTGGCGACACCCTAGCCAAAAACATTCAGTACTTC CASSLEVGDTLAKNIQYF TRBJ2-4 TRBV5-1 18 - few
TGTGCCAGCAGTGAACGGCCAGGGGGCTGGTCTGAGCAGTTCTTC CASSERPGGWSEQFF TRBJ2-1 TRBV2 15 TRBD1 few
TGTGCCATCAGTGAGACGGGGAATAATGAAAAACTGTTTTTT CAISETGNNEKLFF TRBJ1-4 TRBV10-3 14 - -
TGTGCCCTGGGGGAGTCGGGTAACTATGGCTACACCTTC CALGESGNYGYTF TRBJ1-2 TRBV30 13 - few
TGTGCCAGCAGCCGGACAGGGAAAGAGACTAACTATGGCTACACCTTC CASSRTGKETNYGYTF TRBJ1-2 TRBV12-3/TRBV12-4 16 TRBD1 few
TGTGCCAGCAGCTCACAGGGAGGACAAGAGACCCAGTACTTC CASSSQGGQETQYF TRBJ2-5 TRBV7-9 14 - -
TGTGCCTGGAGTAGAATAAGGACTAGCGGGAGTATCGATGAGCAGTTCTTC CAWSRIRTSGSIDEQFF TRBJ2-1 TRBV30 17 TRBD2 many
TGTGCCAGCAGCCGTGAGAGTGCCTTCTACGAGCAGTACTTC CASSRESAFYEQYF TRBJ2-7 TRBV14 14 - many
TGTGCCAGCAGCCCTCAGACTAGCAGCACAGATACGCAGTATTTT CASSPQTSSTDTQYF TRBJ2-3 TRBV4-2 15 TRBD2 -
TGTGCCAGCAGCTTGGGGGGCGGGACAGTTGAAGCTTTCTTT CASSLGGGTVEAFF TRBJ1-1 TRBV5-4 14 TRBD1 few
TGTGCCAGCAGTTATGGGTCAGGATCGCGCACAGATACGCAGTATTTT CASSYGSGSRTDTQYF TRBJ2-3 TRBV6-5 16 - few
TGCGCCAGCAGCGTACAGGGGTGGAACACTGAAGCTTTCTTT CASSVQGWNTEAFF TRBJ1-1 TRBV5-1 14 TRBD1 few
TGTGCCACCAGTGATGCGACCCCAGATACGCAGTATTTT CATSDATPDTQYF TRBJ2-3 TRBV24-1 13 - -
TGTGCCAGCAGTTCCGGGGACAGGGAGGGTGGCTACACCTTC CASSSGDREGGYTF TRBJ1-2 TRBV6-6 14 TRBD1 -
TGTGCCACCAGTGATTCTGCGGGGGTGAGGAATGAGCAGTTCTTC CATSDSAGVRNEQFF TRBJ2-1 TRBV24-1 15 TRBD2 -
TGTGCCAGCAGCTCCCAACAGGGGATAGAGCAGTTCTTC CASSSQQGIEQFF TRBJ2-1 TRBV7-2 13 TRBD1 many
TGTGCCAGCAGCTTAGGGGCCACAGCCGAGCAGTACTTC CASSLGATAEQYF TRBJ2-7 TRBV7-6 13 - few
TGTGCCAGCAGCTTAGGGCCGACAGCGCTCTCACTCTACGAGCAGTACTTC CASSLGPTALSLYEQYF TRBJ2-7 TRBV7-9 17 - -
TGCGCCAGCAGCTTGGATGGGACTAACAATGAGCAGTTCTTC CASSLDGTNNEQFF TRBJ2-1 TRBV5-1 14 TRBD2 -
TGCGCCAGCAGCCGAATCACGATACCCCGACTGGCGGGGATCCAAGAGACCCAGTACTTC CASSRITIPRLAGIQETQYF TRBJ2-5 TRBV5-1 20 - -
TGCAGCGCCGGACAGGGGGATACCGGGGAGCTGTTTTTT CSAGQGDTGELFF TRBJ2-2 TRBV29-1 13 TRBD1 -
TGTGCCAGCAGTTACGTAGGGGGGGCCGTCAATGAGCAGTTCTTC CASSYVGGAVNEQFF TRBJ2-1 TRBV6-6 15 - -
TGTGCCAGCAGCGTAAGGACAGGGTCCTACGAGCAGTACTTC CASSVRTGSYEQYF TRBJ2-7 TRBV5-5 14 TRBD1 few
TGTGCCAGCAGCTTTGTGTCCCAAGTAGGTTACAATGAGCAGTTCTTC CASSFVSQVGYNEQFF TRBJ2-1 TRBV5-4 16 - -
TGCAGTGCTGTTCAGGCAGCGGAGAGCACAGATACGCAGTATTTT CSAVQAAESTDTQYF TRBJ2-3 TRBV20-1 15 - few
TGTGCCAGCAGCACTGGGGACAGGCGGCCCTACGAGCAGTACTTC CASSTGDRRPYEQYF TRBJ2-7 TRBV7-9 15 TRBD1 few
TGTGCCAGCAGCTCGGTTTTAGGGGCCCCAGGATCTAATGAAAAACTGTTTTTT CASSSVLGAPGSNEKLFF TRBJ1-4 TRBV7-9 18 - -
TGTGCCAGCAGCTTAGCGCCGGGACTAGCGCTAAGCTCCTACAATGAGCAGTTCTTC CASSLAPGLALSSYNEQFF TRBJ2-1 TRBV7-9 19 TRBD2 few
TGTGCCAGCAGCCCGGACGGGGACTCGCAGTTCTTC CASSPDGDSQFF TRBJ2-1 TRBV4-2 12 - -
TGTGCCAGCATCGAAGGGGGGTTCTACTTCAACACTGAAGCTTTCTTT CASIEGGFYFNTEAFF TRBJ1-1 TRBV7-8 16 - few
TGCGCCAGCAGCCCCGGACAGGGTCTTAGGGGAGAGACCCAGTACTTC CASSPGQGLRGETQYF TRBJ2-5 TRBV5-1 16 TRBD1 -
TGTGCCACCAGTGATTTCAAGGGCGATACGCAGTATTTT CATSDFKGDTQYF TRBJ2-3 TRBV24-1 13 - few
TGCGCCAGCAGCTTGGAGGGACACCTTTTCACAGATACGCAGTATTTT CASSLEGHLFTDTQYF TRBJ2-3 TRBV5-1 16 - -
TGTGCCAGCAGAGCGGACAGGAGGTACACAGATACGCAGTATTTT CASRADRRYTDTQYF TRBJ2-3 TRBV12-3/TRBV12-4 15 TRBD1 few
TGTGCCAGCAGTCGCGGTCCCGGAGGACCTGAAGCTTTCTTT CASSRGPGGPEAFF TRBJ1-1 TRBV12-3/TRBV12-4 14 - -
TGTGCCAGTTTAGGGCCAGACTACGAGCAGTACTTC CASLGPDYEQYF TRBJ2-7 TRBV6-5 12 - -
TGCAGTGCTAGAGACCCGACAGGGCCCGAGCAGTACTTC CSARDPTGPEQYF TRBJ2-7 TRBV20-1 13 TRBD1 many
TGTGCCAGCAGCTTAAGGGCAGGGAGCTCCTACAATGAGCAGTTCTTC CASSLRAGSSYNEQFF TRBJ2-1 TRBV7-3 16 - many
TGCGCCAGCAGCGATCCCAGGGTAGGGGGTACGCAGTATTTT CASSDPRVGGTQYF TRBJ2-3 TRBV5-1 14 - -
TGTGCCAGCTCACCCCCGACCTACGAGCAGTACTTC CASSPPTYEQYF TRBJ2-7 TRBV18 12 - many
TGTGCCATCAGGACAGGGGCTGAAGCTTTCTTT CAIRTGAEAFF TRBJ1-1 TRBV10-3 11 TRBD1 few
TGTGCCAGCAGTGGGAACCCGTGGAATGAGCAGTTCTTC CASSGNPWNEQFF TRBJ2-1 TRBV6-6 13 - -
TGTGCCAGCAGCGTCAGGGGGGAACAGCCCCAGCATTTT CASSVRGEQPQHF TRBJ1-5 TRBV7-2 13 TRBD1 many
TGCAGTGCTAGAGAAACGGGTTTTGTTCTCTATGGCTACACCTTC CSARETGFVLYGYTF TRBJ1-2 TRBV20-1 15 - few
TGTGCCAGCTCACCCTCAGGGTTGAGCAATCAGCCCCAGCATTTT CASSPSGLSNQPQHF TRBJ1-5 TRBV18 15 - -
TGTGCCAGCAGTTCCTTAAGAGACCCGGGGACCCAGTACTTC CASSSLRDPGTQYF TRBJ2-5 TRBV6-2/TRBV6-3 14 - few
TGTGCCAGCAGTGTAGAGAGTAGCAATCAGCCCCAGCATTTT CASSVESSNQPQHF TRBJ1-5 TRBV25-1 14 - few
TGTGCCAGCAGTCCGCAGGGGCCCCAGTACTTC CASSPQGPQYF TRBJ2-5 TRBV6-6 11 - -
TGTGCCAGCAGCCGGGATCGGGAGGCGCGAGTCACCTACGAGCAGTACTTC CASSRDREARVTYEQYF TRBJ2-7 TRBV3-1 17 TRBD2 -
TGTGCCAGCAGTTACTCAGGGACCGCCGGGGAGCTGTTTTTT CASSYSGTAGELFF TRBJ2-2 TRBV6-5 14 - once
TGTGCCAGCAGTGAGGAGGCGGGGCACCACAAGACCCAGTACTTC CASSEEAGHHKTQYF TRBJ2-5 TRBV2 15 - few
TGTGCCACCAGTGTAACCGGGACAGACTACAATGAGCAGTTCTTC CATSVTGTDYNEQFF TRBJ2-1 TRBV24-1 15 TRBD1 -